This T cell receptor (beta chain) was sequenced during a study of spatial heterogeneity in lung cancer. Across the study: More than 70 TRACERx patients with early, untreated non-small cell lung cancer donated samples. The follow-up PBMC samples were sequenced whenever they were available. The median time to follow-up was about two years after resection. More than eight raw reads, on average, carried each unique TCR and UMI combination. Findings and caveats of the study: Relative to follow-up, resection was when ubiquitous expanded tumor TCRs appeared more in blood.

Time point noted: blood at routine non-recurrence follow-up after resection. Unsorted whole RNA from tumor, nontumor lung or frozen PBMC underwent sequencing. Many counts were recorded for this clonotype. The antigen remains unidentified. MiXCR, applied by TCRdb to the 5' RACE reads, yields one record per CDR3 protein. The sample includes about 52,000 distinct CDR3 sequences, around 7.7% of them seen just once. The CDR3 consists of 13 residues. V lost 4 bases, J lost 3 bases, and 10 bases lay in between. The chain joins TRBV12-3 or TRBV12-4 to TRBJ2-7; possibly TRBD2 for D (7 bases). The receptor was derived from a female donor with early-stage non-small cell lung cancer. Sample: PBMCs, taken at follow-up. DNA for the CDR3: TGTGCCAGCAGTTCCGGGGGGCACTACGAGCAGTACTTC. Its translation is CASSSGGHYEQYF.